The source of this T cell receptor (beta chain) is a study of T cell clonality in common variable immunodeficiency (dated by TCRdb to the mid-2010s). What the research found in general, with its limitations: Fewer deletions and N-nucleotide insertions were reportedly observed in CVID TCRbeta sequences, and highly modified clones with 13 or more V deletions were reportedly absent from CVID TCRbeta sequences. Fewer TCRbeta clones were shared among CVID subjects than among healthy controls (p < 0.0001). Even though DNA input was equal, the average per sample came to 75,000 to 95,000 unique sequences for controls compared with around 32,000 for CVID samples. Correlations between repertoire features and clinical complications were limited by patient heterogeneity within the CVID cohort. According to the authors, figuring out what caused the increased clonality in CVID would require sequencing the repertoires of T cell subpopulations. Increased TCRbeta clonality was found in CVID subjects compared with healthy controls (t-test p = 0.018), with the increase being most characteristic of about a third of subjects.

Most CVID patients and most healthy controls were of Caucasian heritage. Heparinized peripheral whole blood samples of roughly 5 to 8.5 ml were obtained from each donor. TCRbeta CDR3 repertoires were sequenced from genomic DNA of adults with common variable immune deficiency (CVID) and healthy adult controls. The control group comprised some 22 healthy adult volunteers, roughly twelve female and approximately 10 male, aged about 23 to 70 years with a mean age of approximately 35. To isolate peripheral blood mononuclear cells, diluted blood was subjected to density centrifugation over Hypaque 1077 or Ficoll-Paque. Genomic DNA was obtained from unsorted mononuclear cells using either Qiagen column purification or a centrifugation-based method. Looking up the germline V gene yields CDR1 SGHRS and CDR2 YFSETQ. Including the terminal cysteine and phenylalanine, the CDR3 comprises 19 residues. The DNA shown is the part of the CDR3 that was read: 48 bases, in frame from base 1. The germline ends are 28 bases apart after V is trimmed by 4 bases and J by 3 bases.

This clone showed up many times. The antigen it binds to is not known. The CDR3 goes on 3 residues after the read ends, and that part is filled in from the germline J gene. CVID samples and control samples contributed equivalent amounts of genomic DNA as sequencing input. For every sample, a 60 bp segment covering the rearranged TCRbeta CDR3 region was amplified and then sequenced. The immunoSEQ assay, a bias-corrected multiplex PCR combined with high-throughput sequencing, was used for TCRbeta amplification. In the authors' own workflow: Every unique nucleotide sequence counted as a clone and was annotated with V, D and J genes, copy number and frequency. Sequences were labeled productive if in frame, and non-productive if out of frame or containing stop codons. As previously described, clonality was calculated on the basis of Shannon's entropy. The predicted amino acid sequences of productive clones were used to derive mean CDR3 Kyte-Doolittle hydropathy. Hierarchical clustering of scaled V gene usage was performed with the R hclust function using Manhattan distance and complete linkage. Sharing of clones by CDR3 amino acid sequence was evaluated through resampling of 12 repertoires per group over 100 rounds. Repertoires were searched for roughly 70 published EBV-specific and around 230 published CMV-specific TCRbeta sequences. After a couple of CVID samples that produced fewer than 10,000 sequences were dropped from the analysis, around 41 CVID repertoires remained. Entries here come from immuneACCESS through TCRdb and include only in-frame sequences with V and J called. Some clones fail to appear in such tables; in the studies checked, an unresolved V gene covers under half of the shortfall, and the cause of the remainder is unknown. From that table come the V and J calls and clone size; the DNA was used to work out D and trimming. In this sample, around 57,000 clones appear, none counted once only. The biggest ten clones account for approximately 3.6% of the sample.

The chain couples TRBV5-1 to TRBJ1-1, with TRBD1 tentatively as D gene (5 bases match). The sequencing input was peripheral blood mononuclear cells. The source is a person between 18 and 70 years old in good health. The CDR3 DNA, read in part, is TGCGCCAGCAGCCTCGAGCCCGAAACTCGGTGGGGAGGGGACACTGAA. Translated, this is CASSLEPETRWGGDTE. The whole CDR3 protein reads CASSLEPETRWGGDTEAFF.